This T cell receptor beta chain emerged from a study of OX40 agonist ivuxolimab in advanced cancers. Study-wide results and limits: Relative to CD4+ cells, CD8+ T cells on average had more expanded clones. Some nonresponders also had low normalized T-cell clonal expansion.

Trimming took off 2 bases at V and 8 bases at J, with 15 bases between the two ends. This CDR3 comprises 14 residues. Germline V gene sequence: CDR1 MNHEY, CDR2 SVGAGI. In regard to this clone: No antigen is known for it.

The assay was immunoSEQ multiplex PCR, and TCRdb's table has in-frame clones only and misses some. The data hold around 56,000 clones, with about 89% observed a single time. Here the sequenced sample was CD4+ or CD8+ T cells sorted from blood, taken in a trial of the OX40 agonist ivuxolimab. The chain employs TRBV6-5 and TRBJ1-2; tentative D call: TRBD1 (5 bases). The origin of this receptor is an adult with an advanced solid tumor such as melanoma, head and neck, liver or kidney cancer. CDR3 bases: TGTGCCAGCAGTTACCGGGGACCGCCGGAGGGCTACACCTTC. It translates to CASSYRGPPEGYTF.